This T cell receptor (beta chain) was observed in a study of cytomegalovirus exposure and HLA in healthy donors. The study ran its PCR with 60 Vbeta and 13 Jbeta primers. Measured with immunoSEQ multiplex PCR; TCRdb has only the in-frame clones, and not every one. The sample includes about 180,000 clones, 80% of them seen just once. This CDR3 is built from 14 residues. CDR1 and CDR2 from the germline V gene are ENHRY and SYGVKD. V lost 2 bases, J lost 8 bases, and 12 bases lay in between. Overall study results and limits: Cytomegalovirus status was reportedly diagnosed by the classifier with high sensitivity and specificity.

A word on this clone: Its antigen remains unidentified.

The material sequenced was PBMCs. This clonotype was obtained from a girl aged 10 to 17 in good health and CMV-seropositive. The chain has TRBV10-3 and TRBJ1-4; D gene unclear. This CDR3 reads CAISEPGKQEKLFF. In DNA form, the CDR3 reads TGTGCCATCAGTGAGCCGGGGAAGCAGGAAAAACTGTTTTTT.